This T cell receptor beta chain was found in a study of shared T cell receptors in the human thymus. Only in-frame clones appear in the TCRdb table, and some are missing; sequencing was by immunoSEQ multiplex PCR. The sample gives hundreds of thousands of clones, more than 75% of which show up once; just under 0.0095% is in the top ten. Germline CDR1 and CDR2: LNHDA and SQIVND (reference sequence). V lost 7 bases, J lost 3 bases, and 11 bases stayed unmatched. The CDR3 length is 16 residues. This sample also belongs to another study, concerning human thymus T cells.

Sequencing was performed on thymocytes. The receptor comes from a boy younger than two with a congenital heart defect. This chain uses TRBV19 with TRBJ2-2; 7 bases fit TRBD1. CDR3 sequence (DNA): TGTGCCAGTAAAAGGACAGGACGAGAGGACACCGGGGAGCTGTTTTTT. As protein: CASKRTGREDTGELFF.